The 32 T cell receptor beta chains below all came from one sample that was sequenced in a study of T cell responses to AZD1222 COVID-19 vaccine. The protocol was immunoSEQ multiplex PCR, while the TCRdb copy is restricted to in-frame clones and leaves out a portion. Of fewer than 110,000 clones listed, around 90% are singletons. Source: peripheral blood, taken 28 days after the second AZD1222 dose. All receptors derive from an adult who received the AZD1222 COVID-19 vaccine.

The chain joins TRBV10-3 to TRBJ1-1, with 7 bases that match TRBD1. The CDR3 spans 14 residues. CDR1 is ENHRY and CDR2 is SYGVKD in the germline V gene. V gave up 10 bases and J gave up 0 bases; unmatched junction bases: 8. The CDR3 sequence: CATLKQGMNTEAFF. As DNA, the CDR3 is TGTGCCACGCTAAAACAGGGGATGAACACTGAAGCTTTCTTT.

This chain connects TRBV30 to TRBJ2-1; 10 positions match TRBD2. Unmatched junction bases numbered 5, after V lost 3 bases and J lost 6 bases. The V gene's germline CDR1 is GTSNPN and CDR2 SVGIG (reference sequence). This CDR3 comprises 14 residues. The CDR3 sequence is CAWRIAGGRNEQFF. The CDR3 DNA follows: TGTGCCTGGAGGATAGCGGGGGGACGCAATGAGCAGTTCTTC.

This clone was counted once. This rearrangement joins TRBV3-1 (or the pseudogene TRBV3-2) to TRBJ2-5, with 7 nucleotides matching TRBD2. CDR1 and CDR2 (germline): LGHDT, YNNKEL (reference sequence). J gave up 2 bases and V 4 bases, and 7 bases lay outside the gene matches. The CDR3 is 15 amino acids. The CDR3 protein is CASSPWGGRQETQYF. CDR3 DNA: TGTGCCAGCAGCCCATGGGGGGGTCGACAAGAGACCCAGTACTTC.

The chain uses TRBV12-3 or TRBV12-4 and TRBJ1-2, with D hard to call. Between the trimmed V and J ends, which lost 1 base and 8 bases, there was a span of 11 bases. There are 13 residues in the CDR3. DNA of the CDR3: TGTGCCAGCAGTTTAGACGGGGTGGGCGGCTACACCTTC. Translation gives CASSLDGVGGYTF.

This clone was seen just once. The J gene is TRBJ1-6, the V gene TRBV6-5, with 9 nucleotides matching TRBD1. Germline V gives CDR1 MNHEY, CDR2 SVGAGI. The CDR3 is 14 residues long. After removal of 7 bases from V and 7 bases from J, the junction contained 5 bases not matched to a gene. Written as DNA, the CDR3 is TGTGCCAGCACCCCCGGGACAGGGAATTCACCCCTCCACTTT. Protein sequence: CASTPGTGNSPLHF.

The V call is TRBV7-2, the J call TRBJ2-1, with TRBD1 matching over 8 bases. This CDR3 is built from 13 residues. CDR1 SGHTA and CDR2 FQGNSA come from the germline V gene. J was trimmed by 5 bases and V by 11 bases; bases with no gene match: 8. Here the CDR3 DNA reads TGTGCCTACCGGACAGGGCCTAACAATGAGCAGTTCTTC. It encodes CAYRTGPNNEQFF. Filled out from reference TRBV7-2 and TRBJ2-1, the complete variable domain reads GAGVSQSPSNKVTEKGKDVELRCDPISGHTALYWYRQSLGQGLEFLIYFQGNSAPDKSGLPSDRFSAERTGGSVSTLTIQRTQQEDSAVYLCAYRTGPNNEQFFGPGTRLTVL.

V and J are TRBV19 and TRBJ2-2; 8 positions match TRBD2. V shed 9 bases and J 6 bases; nucleotides not matched to a gene: 21. This CDR3 has 18 amino acids. The germline CDR1 and CDR2 sequences are LNHDA and SQIVND (reference sequence). CDR3 sequence: CASTELSPGLGLAGELFF. The CDR3, as DNA: TGTGCCAGCACCGAACTTTCTCCGGGACTAGGCCTGGCCGGGGAGCTGTTTTTT.

CDR3 sequence (DNA): TGTGCCAGTAGTATTTACGGTGAAGCTTTCTTT. Translated, it gives CASSIYGEAFF. The chain employs TRBV19 and TRBJ1-1; no firm D call. V was pared by 3 bases and J by 7 bases, with 6 bases between. CDR3 length equals 11 residues. Per the germline V gene, CDR1 is LNHDA and CDR2 is SQIVND (reference sequence).

The J gene is TRBJ1-1, the V gene TRBV10-1, with 9 bases matching TRBD1. V gave up 2 bases and J gave up 7 bases; unmatched junction bases: 5. This CDR3 has 14 amino acids. CDR1 and CDR2 from the germline V gene are WNHNN and SYGVQD (reference sequence). The CDR3: CASSERNRGLEAFF. The DNA of the CDR3 is TGCGCCAGCAGTGAGAGGAACAGGGGGCTTGAAGCTTTCTTT.

V usage is TRBV18 and J usage is TRBJ1-1; D possibly corresponds to TRBD1 (6 bases). V was pared by 5 bases and J by 5 bases, with 9 bases between. The CDR3 length is 12 residues. Germline values: CDR1 KGHSH, CDR2 LQKENI. The DNA of the CDR3 is TGTGCCAGCTCATCAGGGGAAACTGAAGCTTTCTTT. It specifies CASSSGETEAFF.

The chain combines TRBV14 with TRBJ1-6; no definite D call. Between the trimmed V and J ends, which lost 0 bases and 9 bases, there was a span of 9 bases. Germline-derived CDR1 and CDR2 are SGHDN and FVKESK. The CDR3 loop spans 14 amino acids. The CDR3 bases are TGTGCCAGCAGCCAAGATTGGACGAGTTCACCCCTCCACTTT. Encoded protein: CASSQDWTSSPLHF.

This chain uses TRBV5-8 with TRBJ1-1; TRBD1 is a possible D gene (6 bases). This CDR3 is 14 amino acids long. Germline CDR1 is SGHTS and CDR2 is YDEGEE. V shed 4 bases and J shed 4 bases, with 14 bases lying between them. CDR3: CASSPGGATTEAFF. DNA of the CDR3: TGTGCCAGCAGCCCGGGGGGCGCAACCACTGAAGCTTTCTTT.

The V gene is TRBV12-3 or TRBV12-4, the J gene TRBJ1-6; no clear D. With 5 bases removed from V and 9 bases from J, the gap between germline ends came to 8 bases. The CDR3 has 12 amino acids. As DNA, the CDR3 is TGTGCCAGCAGTGCGGACGGTTCACCCCTCCACTTT. Amino acids: CASSADGSPLHF.

The V and J genes are TRBV27 and TRBJ2-5, with 8 bases identical to TRBD2. The CDR3 consists of 15 residues. Per the germline V gene, CDR1 is MNHEY and CDR2 is SMNVEV (reference sequence). The junction had 11 bases not matched to a gene; V was cut back by 6 bases and J by 5 bases. The CDR3 spells CASSWARGGRETQYF. CDR3 DNA: TGTGCCAGCAGCTGGGCCCGGGGGGGTAGGGAGACCCAGTACTTC.

In regard to this clone: This sample also contains other DNA sequences that code for the same CDR3. The chain recombines TRBV7-9 with TRBJ1-2; the match to TRBD1 covers 7 bases. CDR3 length: 13 residues. Germline CDR1 and CDR2: SEHNR and FQNEAQ (reference sequence). V dropped 5 bases and J dropped 5; count of bases not matched to a gene: 5. CDR3 sequence reads: CASSPGQRYGYTF. CDR3 in DNA: TGTGCCAGCAGCCCGGGACAGAGATATGGCTACACCTTC.

The count of this clone is one. The chain combines TRBV9 with TRBJ2-7; D is perhaps TRBD2 (5 bases). This CDR3 is 12 amino acids long. Per germline, CDR1 SGDLS and CDR2 YYNGEE. The V end was cut by 7 bases, the J end by 2 bases, with 10 bases between. The CDR3: CASGGGTYEQYF. The CDR3, as DNA: TGTGCCAGCGGCGGAGGAACCTACGAGCAGTACTTC. Together with reference TRBV9 and TRBJ2-7, the CDR3 gives the full variable domain: DSGVTQTPKHLITATGQRVTLRCSPRSGDLSVYWYQQSLDQGLQFLIQYYNGEERAKGNILERFSAQQFPDLHSELNLSSLELGDSALYFCASGGGTYEQYFGPGTRLTVT.

The chain has TRBV2 and TRBJ1-2, with D hard to call. The CDR3 is 13 amino acids. CDR1 is SNHLY and CDR2 is FYNNEI in the germline V gene. With 5 bases removed from V and 4 bases from J, the gap between germline ends came to 11 bases. The CDR3, as DNA: TGTGCCAGCAGTCCCGTGGCGTCCTATGGCTACACCTTC. Translation gives CASSPVASYGYTF.

The rearrangement joins TRBV6-4 to TRBJ2-2, with 7 nucleotides matching TRBD1. Trimming removed 0 bases from V and 2 bases from J; junction bases left unmatched: 9. The CDR3 sequence is 18 residues long. CDR1 and CDR2 from the germline V gene are MRHNA and SNTAGT. CDR3 in amino acids: CASSDSASRTGNTGELFF. The CDR3 nucleotides are TGTGCCAGCAGTGACTCGGCGTCCCGGACAGGCAACACCGGGGAGCTGTTTTTT.

This clone appeared once. The rearrangement joins TRBV5-1 to TRBJ2-5; 9 nucleotides agree with TRBD1. The CDR3 totals 15 residues. Unmatched junction bases numbered 2, after V lost 2 bases and J lost 0 bases. Germline V gene lookup returns CDR1 SGHRS and CDR2 YFSETQ. The CDR3 region is CASSFGQGYQETQYF. DNA of the CDR3: TGCGCCAGCAGCTTCGGACAGGGGTACCAAGAGACCCAGTACTTC.

The gene calls are TRBV19 and TRBJ1-3, with 9 bases aligning to TRBD1. V trimming: 5 bases; J trimming: 5 bases; junction bases outside the gene matches: 4. Germline-derived CDR1 and CDR2 are LNHDA and SQIVND (reference sequence). This CDR3 region has 14 residues. The chain's CDR3 is CASSPTGGRNTIYF. The CDR3, as DNA: TGTGCCAGTAGTCCGACAGGGGGTCGAAACACCATATATTTT.

In its sample, this clone was seen a few times. This chain's CDR3 is CASRIAPGPSYEQYF. The CDR3 DNA sequence: TGTGCCAGCAGAATTGCGCCGGGGCCTTCCTACGAGCAGTACTTC. The rearrangement links TRBV2 to TRBJ2-7, with D possibly being TRBD1 or TRBD2 (5 bases each). This CDR3 has 15 amino acids. Looked up from germline, CDR1 is SNHLY and CDR2 is FYNNEI. The V end was cut by 6 bases, the J end by 1 base, with 16 bases between. The entire variable domain, with the rest obtained from reference TRBV2 and TRBJ2-7, is as follows: EPEVTQTPSHQVTQMGQEVILRCVPISNHLYFYWYRQILGQKVEFLVSFYNNEISEKSEIFDDQFSVERPDGSNFTLKIRSTKLEDSAMYFCASRIAPGPSYEQYFGPGTRLTVT.

This clone was picked up one time. V gene TRBV10-3 combines with J gene TRBJ1-5; D is ambiguous. Germline-derived CDR1 and CDR2 are ENHRY and SYGVKD. Trimming removed 3 bases at V and 2 bases at J, with 11 bases between. There are 15 residues in the CDR3. The CDR3 loop is CAISDVSQGNQPQHF. DNA of the CDR3: TGTGCCATCAGTGACGTCTCCCAAGGCAATCAGCCCCAGCATTTT.

The chain is built from TRBV9 and TRBJ2-7, with 9 bases aligning to TRBD1. The V gene end was trimmed by 3 bases and the J gene end by 4 bases; junction bases not matched to a gene: 11. CDR3 size: 16 residues. Looked up from germline, CDR1 is SGDLS and CDR2 is YYNGEE. The CDR3 DNA reads as TGTGCCAGCAGCGCTACTCGGGACAGGGTTCGGTACGAGCAGTACTTC. Protein sequence: CASSATRDRVRYEQYF.

The V and J genes are TRBV11-3 and TRBJ1-1; weak D call: TRBD1 (6 bases). CDR1 SGHNT and CDR2 YENEEA come from the germline V gene. The CDR3 length is 13 residues. V shed 2 bases and J shed 5 bases, with 9 bases lying between them. The CDR3 loop reads CASSLIQGTEAFF. The DNA for the CDR3 is TGTGCCAGCAGCTTAATCCAGGGGACTGAAGCTTTCTTT.

The chain couples TRBV28 to TRBJ2-1; D is unresolved. The V end lost 1 base, the J end lost 8 bases, and 9 bases lay between the germline ends. Germline CDR1 and CDR2: MDHEN and SYDVKM. The CDR3 has 13 amino acids. CDR3: CASSLLESDEQFF. CDR3 DNA: TGTGCCAGCAGTTTATTGGAGAGCGATGAGCAGTTCTTC.

The rearrangement links TRBV7-9 to TRBJ1-6; D unresolved. Germline CDR1 reads SEHNR; CDR2 reads FQNEAQ (reference sequence). This CDR3 contains 14 residues. V was clipped by 4 bases and J by 3 bases, with 7 bases between them. DNA of the CDR3: TGTGCCAGCAGCTCGCTGATCTATAATTCACCCCTCCACTTT. It translates to CASSSLIYNSPLHF.

The chain links TRBV3-1 (or the pseudogene TRBV3-2) to TRBJ1-5; D call uncertain. V was shortened by 4 bases and J by 3 bases, with 10 bases between the two germline ends. The CDR3 loop spans 14 amino acids. Germline CDR1 reads LGHDT; CDR2 reads YNNKEL (reference sequence). The CDR3 spells CASSRSQFNQPQHF. CDR3 sequence (DNA): TGTGCCAGCAGCCGGTCACAGTTCAATCAGCCCCAGCATTTT.

This clone was recorded only once. The chain has TRBV5-3 and TRBJ1-2; D uncertain. TRBV5-3 is marked as an open reading frame, function uncertain. CDR3 length equals 17 residues. V was pared by 0 bases and J by 0 bases, with 15 bases between. For the CDR3, the DNA is TGTGCCAGAAGCTTGGACGCAGGCAAACTTCCTAACTATGGCTACACCTTC. It encodes CARSLDAGKLPNYGYTF.

The CDR3 DNA reads TGTGCCAGCAGCGGAGGAGAGACTTCACCCCTCCACTTT. The encoded protein is CASSGGETSPLHF. V gene TRBV14 combines with J gene TRBJ1-6; D call uncertain. V gave up 5 bases and J gave up 9 bases, with 11 bases separating them. The germline CDR1 and CDR2 sequences are SGHDN and FVKESK. This CDR3 is built from 13 residues.

This chain links TRBV7-2 with TRBJ2-1; 8 bases are a match to TRBD2. V lost 5 bases, J lost 0 bases, and 9 bases stayed unmatched. Germline CDR1 SGHTA, CDR2 FQGNSA. CDR3 length: 17 amino acids. CDR3 loop: CASSLTTGLASYNEQFF. The CDR3 region has the DNA TGTGCCAGCAGCCTTACAACCGGACTAGCCTCCTACAATGAGCAGTTCTTC.

The gene calls are TRBV27 and TRBJ2-1; 9 bases are shared with TRBD1. V shed 5 bases, J shed 6 bases, and the junction held 11 bases outside the gene matches. The CDR3 consists of 16 residues. CDR1 is MNHEY, CDR2 SMNVEV, per germline (reference sequence). CDR3 DNA sequence: TGTGCCAGCAGTGGGGCCGGGACAGGGAGTTTCAATGAGCAGTTCTTC. Translating gives CASSGAGTGSFNEQFF.

This clone was recorded once. The chain is built from TRBV18 and TRBJ1-4; the D is unclear. The germline V gene has CDR1 KGHSH and CDR2 LQKENI. The CDR3 sequence is 15 residues long. V was clipped by 0 bases and J by 8 bases, with 13 bases between them. CDR3 nucleotide sequence: TGTGCCAGCTCACCACCGGGCCTCTCTCGAGAAAAACTGTTTTTT. Its protein product is CASSPPGLSREKLFF.